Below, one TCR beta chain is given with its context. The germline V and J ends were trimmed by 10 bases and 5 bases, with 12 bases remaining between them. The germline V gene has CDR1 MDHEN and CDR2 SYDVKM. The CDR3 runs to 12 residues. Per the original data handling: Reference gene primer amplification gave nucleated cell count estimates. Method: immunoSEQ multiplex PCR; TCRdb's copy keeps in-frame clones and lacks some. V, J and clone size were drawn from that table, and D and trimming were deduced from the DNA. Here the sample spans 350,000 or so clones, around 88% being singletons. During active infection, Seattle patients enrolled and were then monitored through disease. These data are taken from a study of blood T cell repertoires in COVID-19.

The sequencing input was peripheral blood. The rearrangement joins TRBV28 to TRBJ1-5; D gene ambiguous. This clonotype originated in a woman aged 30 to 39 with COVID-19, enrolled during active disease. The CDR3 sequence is CATRLFDQPQHF. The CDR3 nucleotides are TGTGCCACCCGTCTTTTCGATCAGCCCCAGCATTTT. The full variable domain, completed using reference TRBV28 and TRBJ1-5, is DVKVTQSSRYLVKRTGEKVFLECVQDMDHENMFWYRQDPGLGLRLIYFSYDVKMKEKGDIPEGYSVSREKKERFSLILESASTNQTSMYLCATRLFDQPQHFGDGTRLSIL.